Included here is one TCR beta chain sequence, with context. Its cognate antigen is unknown. Germline V gene data show CDR1 as MNHNS and CDR2 as SASEGT. This CDR3 spans 16 amino acids. J lost 6 bases, V lost 2 bases, and 9 bases had no gene match. These data are taken from a study of cytomegalovirus exposure and HLA in healthy donors. Study context: Among the 300 to 450 genotyped donors, 70% to 85% were placed in the Caucasian-associated ancestry cluster. Findings of the study overall: Cytomegalovirus association was listed for about 180 TCR beta chains. The classifier reportedly diagnosed cytomegalovirus status with high sensitivity and specificity. No immune exposure information besides CMV serostatus was available.

The PCR ran on 60 Vbeta and 13 Jbeta primers. The table came from immunoSEQ multiplex PCR; TCRdb's copy has only in-frame clones and leaves some out. The sample shows over 65,000 clones, 70% to 80% of them seen only once. The sample consisted of PBMCs. This sequence was found in a man in his fifties in good health and CMV-seronegative. V gene TRBV6-1 combines with J gene TRBJ2-1; 8 bases are shared with TRBD1. The CDR3 spells CASSETGTGIRNEQFF. DNA of the CDR3: TGTGCCAGCAGTGAAACCGGGACAGGAATTCGCAATGAGCAGTTCTTC.